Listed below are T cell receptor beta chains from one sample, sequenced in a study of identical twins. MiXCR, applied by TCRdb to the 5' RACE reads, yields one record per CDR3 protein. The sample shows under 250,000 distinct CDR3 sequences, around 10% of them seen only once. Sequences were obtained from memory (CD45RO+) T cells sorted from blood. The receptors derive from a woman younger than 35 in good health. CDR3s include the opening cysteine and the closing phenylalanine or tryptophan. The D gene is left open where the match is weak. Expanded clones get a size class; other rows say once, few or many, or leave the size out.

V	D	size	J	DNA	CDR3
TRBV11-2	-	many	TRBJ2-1	TGTGCCAGCAGCTTACAGGGGTCGTACAATGAGCAGTTCTTC	CASSLQGSYNEQFF
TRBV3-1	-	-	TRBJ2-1	TGTGCCAGCAGTCTAACGGGGTCTGCCTACAATGAGCAGTTCTTC	CASSLTGSAYNEQFF
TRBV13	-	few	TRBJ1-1	TGTGCCAGCAGCTTAGTCGAGGGGTTTCAGATGAACACTGAAGCTTTCTTT	CASSLVEGFQMNTEAFF
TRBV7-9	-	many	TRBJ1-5	TGTGCCAGCACAGACGGCCTCCGGCCCCAGCATTTT	CASTDGLRPQHF
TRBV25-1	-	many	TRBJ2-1	TGTGCCAGCAGTGTCGGGGATGAGCAGTTCTTC	CASSVGDEQFF
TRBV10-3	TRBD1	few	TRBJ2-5	TGTGCCATCAGTTCCGGGACAGGCATACTCGGACAAGAGACCCAGTACTTC	CAISSGTGILGQETQYF
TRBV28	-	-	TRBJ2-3	TGTGCCAGCAGTTTAGTCCAGGGCCCCGATACGCAGTATTTT	CASSLVQGPDTQYF
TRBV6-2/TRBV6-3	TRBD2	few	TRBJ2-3	TGTGCCAGCAGTTCAAACCCCAGGACTAGCGGGGGGCGGGGAAGCACAGATACGCAGTATTTT	CASSSNPRTSGGRGSTDTQYF
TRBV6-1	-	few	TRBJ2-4	TGTGCCAGCAGTGTCCAGGAGAGAAACATTCAGTACTTC	CASSVQERNIQYF
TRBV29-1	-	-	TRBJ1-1	TGCAGCGAGTCGACTGAAGCTTTCTTT	CSESTEAFF
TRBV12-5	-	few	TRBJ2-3	TGTGCTAGTGGTCTTTCCTCCGGGGACACAGATACGCAGTATTTT	CASGLSSGDTDTQYF
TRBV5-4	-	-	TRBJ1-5	TGTGCCAGCAGCAGGGACGGGGGGCTTCAGCCCCAGCATTTT	CASSRDGGLQPQHF
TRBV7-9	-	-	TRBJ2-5	TGTGCCAGCAGCTTTGGGGGCGCTATAGGGGCCGAGACCCAGTACTTC	CASSFGGAIGAETQYF
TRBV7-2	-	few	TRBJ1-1	TGTGCCAGCAGCTACGTAGAGAACACTGAAGCTTTCTTT	CASSYVENTEAFF
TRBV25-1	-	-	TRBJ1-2	TGTGCCAGCACTTTAACAGGGAGCCGGGGCTACACCTTC	CASTLTGSRGYTF
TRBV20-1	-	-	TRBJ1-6	TGCAGTGCTGGTGTAACAGGAGTTAATAATTCACCCCTCCACTTT	CSAGVTGVNNSPLHF
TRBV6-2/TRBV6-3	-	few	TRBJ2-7	TGTGCCAGCAGTCCAGGCCTCCTCTCCTACGAGCAGTACTTC	CASSPGLLSYEQYF
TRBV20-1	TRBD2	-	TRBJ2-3	TGCAGTGCTAGTATGATAGCGGGCTCCACAGATACGCAGTATTTT	CSASMIAGSTDTQYF
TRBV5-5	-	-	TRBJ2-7	TGTGCCAGCAGCTTGGACCTGACAGTAATGGACGAGCAGTACTTC	CASSLDLTVMDEQYF
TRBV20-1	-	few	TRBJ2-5	TGCAGTGCTAGTGGGTGGGGGCTGGAGACCCAGTACTTC	CSASGWGLETQYF
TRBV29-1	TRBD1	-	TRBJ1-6	TGCAGCGTCTCAGGGGGGTATAATTCACCCCTCCACTTT	CSVSGGYNSPLHF
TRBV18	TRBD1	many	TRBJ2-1	TGTGCCAGCTCACCGGCTGGACAGGGGGTTACCTACAATGAGCAGTTCTTC	CASSPAGQGVTYNEQFF
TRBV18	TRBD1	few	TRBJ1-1	TGTGCCAGCTCACGAGACCAGGGGGCCGCTGAAGCTTTCTTT	CASSRDQGAAEAFF
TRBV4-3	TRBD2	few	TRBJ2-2	TGCGCCAGCAGCCCGTCAGCTCCGGGACTACCAACCGGGGAGCTGTTTTTT	CASSPSAPGLPTGELFF
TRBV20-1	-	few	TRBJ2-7	TGCAGTGTTGAGGGGGGTTCCTACGAGCAGTACTTC	CSVEGGSYEQYF
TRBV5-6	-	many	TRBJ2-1	TGTGCCAGCAGCCTCGGCAGGGTTTACAATGAGCAGTTCTTC	CASSLGRVYNEQFF
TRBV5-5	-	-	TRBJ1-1	TGTGCCAGCACCCTACACACTGAAGCTTTCTTT	CASTLHTEAFF
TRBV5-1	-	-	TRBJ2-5	TGCGCCAGCAGCTTGTCATCCCAAGAGACCCAGTACTTC	CASSLSSQETQYF
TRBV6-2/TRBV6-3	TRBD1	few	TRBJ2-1	TGTGCCAGCACCGACGGACAGGGGCTCCGCTTTCAGTTCTTC	CASTDGQGLRFQFF
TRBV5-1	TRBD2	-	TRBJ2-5	TGCGCCAGCAGCCTGTTCGGGGGAGGGAGAGAGACCCAGTACTTC	CASSLFGGGRETQYF
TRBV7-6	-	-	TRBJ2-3	TGTGCCAGCAGGAAGTGGGACTTCGAAGGAGACACAGATACGCAGTATTTT	CASRKWDFEGDTDTQYF
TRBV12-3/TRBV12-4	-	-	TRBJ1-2	TGTGCCAGCAGAACGGGAGTTGCGGGAGGCTACACCTTC	CASRTGVAGGYTF
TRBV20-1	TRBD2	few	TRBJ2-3	TGCAGTGCCCCTAGCGGGGACAGCACAGATACGCAGTATTTT	CSAPSGDSTDTQYF
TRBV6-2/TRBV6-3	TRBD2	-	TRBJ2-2	TGTGCCAGCAGTTACCCGACTAGCGGGAGTAGATCCGGGGAGCTGTTTTTT	CASSYPTSGSRSGELFF
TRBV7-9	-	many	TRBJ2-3	TGTGCCAGCAGCTTAGCGCGAGTTGTTACAGATACGCAGTATTTT	CASSLARVVTDTQYF
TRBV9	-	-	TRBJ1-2	TGTGCCAGCAGCGCTGGACAGCACTATGGCTACACCTTC	CASSAGQHYGYTF
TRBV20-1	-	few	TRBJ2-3	TGCAGTGTATCAGGGCCCACGGGGTTGGAGGGTACGCAGTATTTT	CSVSGPTGLEGTQYF
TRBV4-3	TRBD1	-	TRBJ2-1	TGCGCCAGCAGCCTTGTCCGAGGGGGCCGAAATGAGCAGTTCTTC	CASSLVRGGRNEQFF
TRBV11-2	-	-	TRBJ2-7	TGTGCCAGCAGCTTAACTGTCTTCGACGAGCAGTACTTC	CASSLTVFDEQYF
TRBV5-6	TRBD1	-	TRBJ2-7	TGTGCCAGCAGCTTGGGGACAGGGGGGACTTTC	CASSLGTGGTF
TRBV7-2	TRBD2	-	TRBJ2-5	TGTGCCAGCAGCTTGACTAGCGGGGAGGCGGAGACCCAGTACTTC	CASSLTSGEAETQYF
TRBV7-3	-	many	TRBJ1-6	TGTGCCAGCAGGCCAGGGCAGGAGAATTCACCCCTCCACTTT	CASRPGQENSPLHF
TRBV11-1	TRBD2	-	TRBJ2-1	TGTGCCAGCAGCGACCGTTTTTTGGCTAGCGGGAGGCCTGATGAGCAGTTCTTC	CASSDRFLASGRPDEQFF
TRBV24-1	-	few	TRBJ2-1	TGTGCCACCTCCCTCGATGAGCAGTTCTTC	CATSLDEQFF
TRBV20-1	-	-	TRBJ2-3	TGCAGTGGAGGGGACACAGATACGCAGTATTTT	CSGGDTDTQYF
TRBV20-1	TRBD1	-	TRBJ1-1	TGCAGTGCTAGAGATCGGTTCAGGGGGCGCGACACTGAAGCTTTCTTT	CSARDRFRGRDTEAFF
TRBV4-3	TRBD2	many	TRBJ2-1	TGCGCCAGCAGCCAAGGCCTAGCGGGAGGTGGGGGCAATGAGCAGTTCTTC	CASSQGLAGGGGNEQFF
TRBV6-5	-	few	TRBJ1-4	TGTGCCAGCAGTTACCAAGTTTGGGGGCCAGCAACTAATGAAAAACTGTTTTTT	CASSYQVWGPATNEKLFF
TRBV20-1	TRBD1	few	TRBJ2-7	TGCAGTGCTGGAAGACAGGGCTCCTACGAGCAGTACTTC	CSAGRQGSYEQYF
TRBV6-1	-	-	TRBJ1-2	TGTGCCAGCAGTACAGGATCTATCTATGGCTACACCTTC	CASSTGSIYGYTF
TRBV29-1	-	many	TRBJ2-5	TGCAGCGTTGCGGGGGCAGTCGAGACCCAGTACTTC	CSVAGAVETQYF
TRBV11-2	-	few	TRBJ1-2	TGTGCCAGCAGCTTATCTTCCCTTGGCTACACCTTC	CASSLSSLGYTF
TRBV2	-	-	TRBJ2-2	TGTGCCAGCAGTACCGGGGAGCTGTTTTTT	CASSTGELFF
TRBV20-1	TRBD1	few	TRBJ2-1	TGCAGTGCTGCAACCCTGAGGGGACAGGGAGGCAATGAGCAGTTCTTC	CSAATLRGQGGNEQFF
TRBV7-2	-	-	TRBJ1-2	TGTGCCAGCAGCTTATTAGGAGGGGCGGAGGGCTACACCTTC	CASSLLGGAEGYTF
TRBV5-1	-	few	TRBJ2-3	TGCGCCAGCAGTCCCCCCCCCCAAGGCACAGATACGCAGTATTTT	CASSPPPQGTDTQYF
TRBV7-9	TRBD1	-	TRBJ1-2	TGTGCCAGCAGCACCGCCGGGACAGGGGCGATGGATGGCTACACCTTC	CASSTAGTGAMDGYTF
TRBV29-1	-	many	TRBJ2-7	TGCAGCGCCGTGGGTTACAAGACCCCCTACGAGCAGTACTTC	CSAVGYKTPYEQYF
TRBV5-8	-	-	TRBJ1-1	TGTGCCAGCAGCTTGGAAAGTGTGGCTGGGAACACTGAAGCTTTCTTT	CASSLESVAGNTEAFF
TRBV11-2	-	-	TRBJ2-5	TGTGCCAGCAGCTTAAGTATAGTGGGGGAGACCCAGTACTTC	CASSLSIVGETQYF